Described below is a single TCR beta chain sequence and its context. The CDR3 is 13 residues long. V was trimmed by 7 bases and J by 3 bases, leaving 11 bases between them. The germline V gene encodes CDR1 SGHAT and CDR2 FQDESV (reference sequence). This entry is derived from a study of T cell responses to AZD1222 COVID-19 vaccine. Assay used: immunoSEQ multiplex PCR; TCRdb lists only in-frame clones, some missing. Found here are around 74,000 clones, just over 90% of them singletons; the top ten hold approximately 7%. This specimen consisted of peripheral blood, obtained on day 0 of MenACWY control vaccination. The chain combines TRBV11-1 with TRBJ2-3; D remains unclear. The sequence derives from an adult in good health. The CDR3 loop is CASTGARTDTQYF. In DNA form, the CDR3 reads TGTGCCAGCACGGGCGCCCGGACAGATACGCAGTATTTT.